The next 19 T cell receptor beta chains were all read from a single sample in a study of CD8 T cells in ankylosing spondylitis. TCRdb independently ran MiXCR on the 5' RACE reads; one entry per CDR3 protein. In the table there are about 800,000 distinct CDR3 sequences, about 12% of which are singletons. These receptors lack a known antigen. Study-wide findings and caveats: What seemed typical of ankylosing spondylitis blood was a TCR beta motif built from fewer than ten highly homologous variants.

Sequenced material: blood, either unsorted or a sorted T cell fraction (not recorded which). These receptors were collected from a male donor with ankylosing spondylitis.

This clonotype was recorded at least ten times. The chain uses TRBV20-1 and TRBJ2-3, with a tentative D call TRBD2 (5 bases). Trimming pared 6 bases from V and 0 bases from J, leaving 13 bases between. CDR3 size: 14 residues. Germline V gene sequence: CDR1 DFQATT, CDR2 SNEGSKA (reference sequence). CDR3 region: CSATADPSTDTQYF. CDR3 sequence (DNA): TGCAGTGCAACAGCGGACCCTAGCACAGATACGCAGTATTTT.

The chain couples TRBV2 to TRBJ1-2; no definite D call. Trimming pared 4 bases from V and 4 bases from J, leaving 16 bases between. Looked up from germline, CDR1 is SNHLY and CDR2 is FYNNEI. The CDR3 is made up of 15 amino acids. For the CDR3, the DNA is TGTGCCAGCAGTGCAGGAACCGCACGTATCTATGGCTACACCTTC. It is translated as CASSAGTARIYGYTF.

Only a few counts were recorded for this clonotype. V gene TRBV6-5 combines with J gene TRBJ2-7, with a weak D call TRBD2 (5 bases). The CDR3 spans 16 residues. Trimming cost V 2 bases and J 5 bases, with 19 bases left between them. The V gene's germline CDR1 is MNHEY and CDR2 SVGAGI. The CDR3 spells CASSYLGGKEQNEQYF. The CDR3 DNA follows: TGTGCCAGCAGTTACCTCGGAGGAAAGGAGCAGAACGAGCAGTACTTC.

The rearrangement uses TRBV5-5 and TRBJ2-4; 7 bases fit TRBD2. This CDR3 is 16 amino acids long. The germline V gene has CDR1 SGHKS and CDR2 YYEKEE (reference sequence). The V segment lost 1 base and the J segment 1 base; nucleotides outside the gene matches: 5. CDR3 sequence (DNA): TGTGCCAGCAGCTTGAGACTAGCAGAGGCCAAAAACATTCAGTACTTC. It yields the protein CASSLRLAEAKNIQYF.

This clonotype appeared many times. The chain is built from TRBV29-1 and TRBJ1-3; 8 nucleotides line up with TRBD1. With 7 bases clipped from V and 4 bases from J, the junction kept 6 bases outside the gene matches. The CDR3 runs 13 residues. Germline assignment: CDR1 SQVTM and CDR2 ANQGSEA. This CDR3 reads CSGGQGVGNTIYF. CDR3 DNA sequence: TGCAGCGGAGGACAGGGAGTGGGAAACACCATATATTTT.

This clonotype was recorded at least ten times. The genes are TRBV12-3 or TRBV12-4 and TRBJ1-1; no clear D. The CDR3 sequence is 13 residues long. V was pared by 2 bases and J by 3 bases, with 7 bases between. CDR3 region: CASSLILDTEAFF. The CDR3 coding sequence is TGTGCCAGCAGTTTAATTCTGGACACTGAAGCTTTCTTT.

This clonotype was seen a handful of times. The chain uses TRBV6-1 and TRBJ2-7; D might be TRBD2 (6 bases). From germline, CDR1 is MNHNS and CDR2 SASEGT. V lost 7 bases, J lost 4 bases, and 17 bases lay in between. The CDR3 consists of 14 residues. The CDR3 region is CASMGRESRYEQYF. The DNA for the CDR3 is TGTGCCAGCATGGGGCGGGAAAGTCGGTACGAGCAGTACTTC.

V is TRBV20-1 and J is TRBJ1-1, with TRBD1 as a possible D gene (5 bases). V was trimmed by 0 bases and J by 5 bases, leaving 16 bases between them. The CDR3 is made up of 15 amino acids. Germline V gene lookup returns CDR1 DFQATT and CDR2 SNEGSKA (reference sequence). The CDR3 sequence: CSARDGGGWETEAFF. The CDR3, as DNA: TGCAGTGCTAGAGATGGGGGGGGATGGGAGACTGAAGCTTTCTTT.

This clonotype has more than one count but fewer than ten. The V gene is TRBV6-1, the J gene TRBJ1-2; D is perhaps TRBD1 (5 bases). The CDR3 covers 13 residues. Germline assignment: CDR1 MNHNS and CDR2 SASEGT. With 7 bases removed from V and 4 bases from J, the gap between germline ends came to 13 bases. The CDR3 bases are TGTGCCAGCAAACGGGACGCTATCTATGGCTACACCTTC. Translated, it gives CASKRDAIYGYTF.

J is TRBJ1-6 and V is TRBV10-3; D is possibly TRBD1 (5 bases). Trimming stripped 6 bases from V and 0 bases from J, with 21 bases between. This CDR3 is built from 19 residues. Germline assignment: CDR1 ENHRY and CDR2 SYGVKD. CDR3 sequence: CAIRNPLSGRSSYNSPLHF. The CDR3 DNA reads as TGTGCCATCAGGAATCCCCTCTCGGGACGGAGCTCCTATAATTCACCCCTCCACTTT.

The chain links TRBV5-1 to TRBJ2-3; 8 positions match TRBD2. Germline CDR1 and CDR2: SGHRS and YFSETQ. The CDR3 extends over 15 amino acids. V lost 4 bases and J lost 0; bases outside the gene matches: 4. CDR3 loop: CASSPGGSSTDTQYF. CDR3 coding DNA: TGCGCCAGCAGCCCGGGGGGGTCTAGCACAGATACGCAGTATTTT.

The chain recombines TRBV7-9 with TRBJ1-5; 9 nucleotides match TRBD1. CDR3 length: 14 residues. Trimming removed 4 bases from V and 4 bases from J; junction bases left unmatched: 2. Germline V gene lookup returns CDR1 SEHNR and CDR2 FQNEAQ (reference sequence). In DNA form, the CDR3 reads TGTGCCAGCAGCTGGACAGGGGCTAATCAGCCCCAGCATTTT. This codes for CASSWTGANQPQHF.

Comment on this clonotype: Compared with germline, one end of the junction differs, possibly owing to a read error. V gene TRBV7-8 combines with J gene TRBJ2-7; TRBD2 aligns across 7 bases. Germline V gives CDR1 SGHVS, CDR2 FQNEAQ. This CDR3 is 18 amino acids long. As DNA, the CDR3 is TGTGCCAACAGCTCTAGAGGATTAGGCGGGAGTTCCCTCGACGAGCAGTACTTC. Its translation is CANSSRGLGGSSLDEQYF.

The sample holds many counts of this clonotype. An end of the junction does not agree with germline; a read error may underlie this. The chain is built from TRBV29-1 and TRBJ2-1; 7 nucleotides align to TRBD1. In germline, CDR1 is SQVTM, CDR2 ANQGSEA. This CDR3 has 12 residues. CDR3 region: CSVEGGERGQFF. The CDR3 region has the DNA TGCAGCGTAGAAGGGGGCGAGAGAGGGCAGTTCTTC.

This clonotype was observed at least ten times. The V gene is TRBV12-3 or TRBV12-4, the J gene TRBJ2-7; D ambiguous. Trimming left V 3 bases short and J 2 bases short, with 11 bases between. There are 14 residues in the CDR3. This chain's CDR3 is CASSLGAYTYEQYF. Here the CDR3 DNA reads TGTGCCAGCAGTTTGGGTGCGTACACCTACGAGCAGTACTTC.

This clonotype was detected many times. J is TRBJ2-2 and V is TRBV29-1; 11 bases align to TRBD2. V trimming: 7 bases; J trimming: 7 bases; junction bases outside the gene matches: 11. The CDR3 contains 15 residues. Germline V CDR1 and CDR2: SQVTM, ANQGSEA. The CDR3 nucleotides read TGCAGCGCCCTCCTAGCGGGAGGTTTGTTCGGGGAGCTGTTTTTT. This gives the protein CSALLAGGLFGELFF.

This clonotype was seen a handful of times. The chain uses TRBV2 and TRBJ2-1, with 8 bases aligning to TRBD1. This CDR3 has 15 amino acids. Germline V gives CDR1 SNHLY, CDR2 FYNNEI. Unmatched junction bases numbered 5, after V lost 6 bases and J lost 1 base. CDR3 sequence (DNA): TGTGCCAGCAGGAGGGGACAGGAGTCCTACAATGAGCAGTTCTTC. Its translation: CASRRGQESYNEQFF.

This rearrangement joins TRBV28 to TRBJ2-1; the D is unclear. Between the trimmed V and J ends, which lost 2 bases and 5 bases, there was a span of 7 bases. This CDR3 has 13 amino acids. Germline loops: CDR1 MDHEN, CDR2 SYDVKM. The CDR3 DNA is TGTGCCAGCAGTTTAGATATGAACAATGAGCAGTTCTTC. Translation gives CASSLDMNNEQFF.

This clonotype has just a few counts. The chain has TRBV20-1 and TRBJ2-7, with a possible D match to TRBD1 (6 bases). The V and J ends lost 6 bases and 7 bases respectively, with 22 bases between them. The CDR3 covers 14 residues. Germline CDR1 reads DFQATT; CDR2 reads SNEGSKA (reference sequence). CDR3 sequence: CSASLAGALEEQYF. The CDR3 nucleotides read TGCAGTGCCTCACTGGCAGGGGCCTTAGAGGAGCAGTACTTC.